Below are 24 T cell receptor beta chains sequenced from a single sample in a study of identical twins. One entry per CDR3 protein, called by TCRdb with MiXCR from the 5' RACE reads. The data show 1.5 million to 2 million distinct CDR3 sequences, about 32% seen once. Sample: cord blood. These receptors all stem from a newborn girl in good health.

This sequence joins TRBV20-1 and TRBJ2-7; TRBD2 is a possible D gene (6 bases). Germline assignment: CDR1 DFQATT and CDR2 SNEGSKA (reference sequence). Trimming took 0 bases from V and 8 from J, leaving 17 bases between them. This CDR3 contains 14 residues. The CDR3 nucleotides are TGCAGTGCTAGAGATACGGGGGAGCGGCGGCAGCAGTACTTC. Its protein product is CSARDTGERRQQYF.

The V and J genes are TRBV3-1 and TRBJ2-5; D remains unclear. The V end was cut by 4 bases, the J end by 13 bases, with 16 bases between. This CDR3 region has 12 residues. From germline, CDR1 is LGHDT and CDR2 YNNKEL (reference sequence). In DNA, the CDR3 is TGTGCCAGCAGCCCCCGGGCCAGCGAGCCGTACTTC. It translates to CASSPRASEPYF.

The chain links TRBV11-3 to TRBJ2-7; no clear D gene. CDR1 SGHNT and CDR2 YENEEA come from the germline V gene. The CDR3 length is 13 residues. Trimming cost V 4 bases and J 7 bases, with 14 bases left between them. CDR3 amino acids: CASSYRHYNEQYF. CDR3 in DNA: TGTGCCAGCAGCTACCGGCACTACAATGAGCAGTACTTC.

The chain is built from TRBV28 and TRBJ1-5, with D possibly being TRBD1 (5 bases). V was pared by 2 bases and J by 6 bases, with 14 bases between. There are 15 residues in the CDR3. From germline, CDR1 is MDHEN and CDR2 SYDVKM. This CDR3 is CASSLRQGGIQPQHF. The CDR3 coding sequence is TGTGCCAGCAGTTTAAGGCAGGGAGGGATTCAGCCCCAGCATTTT. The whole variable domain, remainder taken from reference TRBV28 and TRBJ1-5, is DVKVTQSSRYLVKRTGEKVFLECVQDMDHENMFWYRQDPGLGLRLIYFSYDVKMKEKGDIPEGYSVSREKKERFSLILESASTNQTSMYLCASSLRQGGIQPQHFGDGTRLSIL.

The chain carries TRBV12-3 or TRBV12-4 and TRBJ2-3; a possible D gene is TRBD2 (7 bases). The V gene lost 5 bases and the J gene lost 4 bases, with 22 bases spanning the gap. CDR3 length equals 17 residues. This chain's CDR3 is CASSPLFRGGLADTQYF. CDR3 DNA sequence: TGTGCCAGCAGTCCCCTTTTTAGGGGGGGCCTCGCAGATACGCAGTATTTT.

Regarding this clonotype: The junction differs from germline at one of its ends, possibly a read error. CDR3 in amino acids: CATSRDPADTKYF. The DNA of the CDR3 is TGTGCCACCAGCAGAGATCCTGCAGATACGAAGTATTTT. The rearrangement uses TRBV15 and TRBJ2-3; the D is unclear. CDR3 length equals 13 residues. Germline V gene sequence: CDR1 LNHNV, CDR2 YYDKDF (reference sequence).

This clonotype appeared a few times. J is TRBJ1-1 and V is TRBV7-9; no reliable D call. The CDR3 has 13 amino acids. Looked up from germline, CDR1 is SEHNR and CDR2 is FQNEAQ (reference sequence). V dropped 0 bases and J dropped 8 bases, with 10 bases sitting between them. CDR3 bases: TGTGCCAGCAGCTTAGCTCCGGCCTTAGAAGCTTTCTTT. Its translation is CASSLAPALEAFF.

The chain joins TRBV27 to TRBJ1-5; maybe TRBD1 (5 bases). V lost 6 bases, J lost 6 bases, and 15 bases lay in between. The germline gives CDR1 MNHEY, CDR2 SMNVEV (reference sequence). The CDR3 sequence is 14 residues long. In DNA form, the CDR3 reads TGTGCCAGCAGCCCGGGACGGGTGGGTCAGCCCCAGCATTTT. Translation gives CASSPGRVGQPQHF.

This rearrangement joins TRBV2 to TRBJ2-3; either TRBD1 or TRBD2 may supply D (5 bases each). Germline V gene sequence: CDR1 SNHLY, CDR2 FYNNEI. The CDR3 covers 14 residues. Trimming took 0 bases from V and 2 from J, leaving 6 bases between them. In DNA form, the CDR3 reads TGTGCCAGCAGTGAAGCCGGGACCACAGATACGCAGTATTTT. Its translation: CASSEAGTTDTQYF.

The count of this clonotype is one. The CDR3 coding sequence is TGCGCCAGCAGCATAGGACAGCCGGGAGAGACCCAGTACTTC. As protein: CASSIGQPGETQYF. The chain couples TRBV5-1 to TRBJ2-5, with D possibly TRBD1 on 6 matching bases. Germline V CDR1 and CDR2: SGHRS, YFSETQ. The CDR3 has 14 amino acids. V was clipped by 4 bases and J by 4 bases, with 14 bases between them.

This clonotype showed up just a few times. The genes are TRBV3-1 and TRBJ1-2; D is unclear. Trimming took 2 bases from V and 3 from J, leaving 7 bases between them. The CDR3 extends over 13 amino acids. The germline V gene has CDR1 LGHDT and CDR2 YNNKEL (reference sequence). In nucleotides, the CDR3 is TGTGCCAGCAGCCAATACCCGGACTATGGCTACACCTTC. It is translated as CASSQYPDYGYTF. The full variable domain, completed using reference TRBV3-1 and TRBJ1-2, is DTAVSQTPKYLVTQMGNDKSIKCEQNLGHDTMYWYKQDSKKFLKIMFSYNNKELIINETVPNRFSPKSPDKAHLNLHINSLELGDSAVYFCASSQYPDYGYTFGSGTRLTVV.

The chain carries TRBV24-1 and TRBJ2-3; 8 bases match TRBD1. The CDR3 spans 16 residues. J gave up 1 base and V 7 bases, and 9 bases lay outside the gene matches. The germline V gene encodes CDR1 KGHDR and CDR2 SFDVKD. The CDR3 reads CATSPSADRGTDTQYF. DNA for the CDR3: TGTGCCACCAGCCCCTCCGCGGACAGGGGCACAGATACGCAGTATTTT.

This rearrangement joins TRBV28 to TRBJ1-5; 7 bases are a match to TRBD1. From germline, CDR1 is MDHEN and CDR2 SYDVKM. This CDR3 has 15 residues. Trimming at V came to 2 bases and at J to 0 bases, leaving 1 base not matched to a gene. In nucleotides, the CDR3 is TGTGCCAGCAGTTTACAGGGGGTTAGCAATCAGCCCCAGCATTTT. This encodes CASSLQGVSNQPQHF.

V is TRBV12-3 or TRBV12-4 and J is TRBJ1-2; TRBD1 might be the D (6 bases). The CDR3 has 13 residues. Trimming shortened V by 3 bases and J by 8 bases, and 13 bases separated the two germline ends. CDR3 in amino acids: CASSFARGEGYTF. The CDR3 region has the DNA TGTGCCAGCAGTTTTGCCAGGGGAGAGGGCTACACCTTC.

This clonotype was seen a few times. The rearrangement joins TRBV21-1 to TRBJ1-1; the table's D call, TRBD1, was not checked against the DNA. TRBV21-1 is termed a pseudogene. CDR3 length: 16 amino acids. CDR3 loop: CASSPRQGGFPTEAFF. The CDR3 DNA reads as TGTGCCAGCAGCCCAAGACAGGGGGGGTTTCCCACTGAAGCTTTCTTT.

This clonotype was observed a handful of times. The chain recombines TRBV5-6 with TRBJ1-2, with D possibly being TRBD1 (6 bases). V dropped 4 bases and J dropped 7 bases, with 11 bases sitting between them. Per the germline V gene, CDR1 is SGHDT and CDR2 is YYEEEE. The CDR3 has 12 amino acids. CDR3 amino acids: CASSPGDSGYTF. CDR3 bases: TGTGCCAGCAGCCCAGGGGATTCTGGCTACACCTTC.

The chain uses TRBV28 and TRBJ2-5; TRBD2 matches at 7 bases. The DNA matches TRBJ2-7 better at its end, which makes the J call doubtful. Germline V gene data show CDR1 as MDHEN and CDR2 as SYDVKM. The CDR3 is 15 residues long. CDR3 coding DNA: TGTGCCAGCAGTTTATTTGGAGCGGGGCGCTACGAGCAGTACTTC. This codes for CASSLFGAGRYEQYF.

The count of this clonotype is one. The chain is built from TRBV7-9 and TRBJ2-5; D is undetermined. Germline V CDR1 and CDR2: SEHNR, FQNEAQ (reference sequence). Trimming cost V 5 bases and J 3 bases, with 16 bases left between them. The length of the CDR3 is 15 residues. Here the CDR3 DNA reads TGTGCCAGCAGCCGGCAAGCGCCGATCGAAGAGACCCAGTACTTC. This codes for CASSRQAPIEETQYF.

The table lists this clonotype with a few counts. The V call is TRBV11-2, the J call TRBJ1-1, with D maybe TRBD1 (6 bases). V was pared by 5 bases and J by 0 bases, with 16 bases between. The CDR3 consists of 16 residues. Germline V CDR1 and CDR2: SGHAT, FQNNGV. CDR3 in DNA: TGTGCCAGCAGCCCTACTGTCAGGACAGTGAACACTGAAGCTTTCTTT. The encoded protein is CASSPTVRTVNTEAFF.

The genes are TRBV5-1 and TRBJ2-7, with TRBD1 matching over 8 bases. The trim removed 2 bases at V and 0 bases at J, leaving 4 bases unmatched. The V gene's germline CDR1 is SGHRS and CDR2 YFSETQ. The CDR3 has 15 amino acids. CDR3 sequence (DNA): TGCGCCAGCAGCTTTTGGACAGGGAGCTCCTACGAGCAGTACTTC. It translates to CASSFWTGSSYEQYF.

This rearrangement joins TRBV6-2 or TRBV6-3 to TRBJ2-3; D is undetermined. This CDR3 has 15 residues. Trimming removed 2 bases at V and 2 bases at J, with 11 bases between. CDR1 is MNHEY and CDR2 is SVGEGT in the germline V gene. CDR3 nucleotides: TGTGCCAGCAGTTACGTAAGCCGAATCACAGATACGCAGTATTTT. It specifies CASSYVSRITDTQYF.

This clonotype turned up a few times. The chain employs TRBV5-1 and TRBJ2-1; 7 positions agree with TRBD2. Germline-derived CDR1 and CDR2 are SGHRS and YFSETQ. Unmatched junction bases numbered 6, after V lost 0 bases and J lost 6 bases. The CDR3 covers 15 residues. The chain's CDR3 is CASSLELRGSNEQFF. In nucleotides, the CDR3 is TGCGCCAGCAGCTTGGAGTTGCGCGGGAGCAATGAGCAGTTCTTC.

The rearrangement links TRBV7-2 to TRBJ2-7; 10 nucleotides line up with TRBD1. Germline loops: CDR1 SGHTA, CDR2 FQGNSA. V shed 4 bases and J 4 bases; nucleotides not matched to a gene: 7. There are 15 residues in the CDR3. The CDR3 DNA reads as TGTGCCAGCAGCTCCGACGGGACAGGGGTGTACGAGCAGTACTTC. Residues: CASSSDGTGVYEQYF.

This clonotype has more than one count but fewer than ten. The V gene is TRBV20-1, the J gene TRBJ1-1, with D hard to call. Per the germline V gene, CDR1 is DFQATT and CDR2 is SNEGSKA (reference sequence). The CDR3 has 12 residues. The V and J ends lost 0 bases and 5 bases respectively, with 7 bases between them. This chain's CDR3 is CSARDPATEAFF. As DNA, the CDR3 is TGCAGTGCTAGAGACCCTGCTACTGAAGCTTTCTTT.